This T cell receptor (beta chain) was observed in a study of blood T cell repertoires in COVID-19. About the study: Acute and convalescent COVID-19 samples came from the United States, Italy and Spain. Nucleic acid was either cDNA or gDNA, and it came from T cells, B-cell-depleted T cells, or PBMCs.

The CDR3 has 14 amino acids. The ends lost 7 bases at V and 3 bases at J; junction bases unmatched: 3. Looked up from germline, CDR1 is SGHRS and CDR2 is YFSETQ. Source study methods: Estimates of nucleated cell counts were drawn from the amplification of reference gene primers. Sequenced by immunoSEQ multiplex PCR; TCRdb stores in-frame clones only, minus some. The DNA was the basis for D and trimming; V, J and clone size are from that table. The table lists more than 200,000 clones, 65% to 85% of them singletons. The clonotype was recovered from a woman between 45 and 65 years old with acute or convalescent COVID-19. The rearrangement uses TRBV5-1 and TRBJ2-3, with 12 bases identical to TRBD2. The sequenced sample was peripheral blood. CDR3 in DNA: TGCGCCAGCCGGACTAGCGGGACTACAGATACGCAGTATTTT. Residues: CASRTSGTTDTQYF.